Presented here are 8 T cell receptor beta chains from one specimen sequenced in a study of cytomegalovirus exposure and HLA in healthy donors. The PCR had 60 Vbeta and 13 Jbeta primers. Clones were sequenced by immunoSEQ multiplex PCR, and TCRdb holds only the in-frame ones, with some missing. In the table there are around 200,000 clones, around 78% of which are singletons. The sample taken for sequencing was PBMCs. These receptors were obtained from a woman under 40 in good health and CMV-seropositive.

The CDR3 bases are TGTGCCAGTAGTCGCCCCGGGACAGGGGGCCTCGAGCAGTACTTC. It codes for CASSRPGTGGLEQYF. The chain uses TRBV19 and TRBJ2-7, with 12 bases matching TRBD1. Germline V CDR1 and CDR2: LNHDA, SQIVND (reference sequence). This CDR3 spans 15 amino acids. Unmatched junction bases numbered 8, after V lost 5 bases and J lost 6 bases.

The CDR3 DNA reads TGTGCCAGCAGTGAGGTCGGGGATGGGGAAAAACTGTTTTTT. Protein product: CASSEVGDGEKLFF. The gene calls are TRBV6-1 and TRBJ1-4; unclear D gene. Trimming removed 3 bases from V and 8 bases from J, with 13 bases in between. This CDR3 is 14 amino acids long. Germline V CDR1 and CDR2: MNHNS, SASEGT.

This chain uses TRBV5-1 with TRBJ1-2; a weak D match, TRBD1 (6 bases). The CDR3 length is 13 residues. The V end lost 4 bases, the J end lost 6 bases, and 13 bases lay between the germline ends. CDR1 SGHRS and CDR2 YFSETQ come from the germline V gene. CDR3 in DNA: TGCGCCAGCAGCCAATCCTCAGGGGATGGCTACACCTTC. Translating it yields CASSQSSGDGYTF.

The rearrangement uses TRBV2 and TRBJ1-2; TRBD1 matches 9 bases. The CDR3 covers 15 residues. With 4 bases clipped from V and 3 bases from J, the junction kept 6 bases outside the gene matches. Germline assignment: CDR1 SNHLY and CDR2 FYNNEI. CDR3 nucleotides: TGTGCCAGCAGTGCGGGACAGGGTGGTGACTATGGCTACACCTTC. Translating gives CASSAGQGGDYGYTF.

The rearrangement links TRBV5-5 to TRBJ1-3; no clear D. The V end lost 0 bases, the J end lost 0 bases, and 13 bases lay between the germline ends. CDR3 length: 17 amino acids. Germline CDR1 SGHKS, CDR2 YYEKEE (reference sequence). The CDR3 bases are TGTGCCAGCAGCTTGGTTCCCCGGGTGCGCTCTGGAAACACCATATATTTT. Residues: CASSLVPRVRSGNTIYF. Using reference TRBV5-5 and TRBJ1-3 for the parts outside the CDR3, the full variable domain is DAGVTQSPTHLIKTRGQQVTLRCSPISGHKSVSWYQQVLGQGPQFIFQYYEKEERGRGNFPDRFSARQFPNYSSELNVNALLLGDSALYLCASSLVPRVRSGNTIYFGEGSWLTVV.

The chain has TRBV7-2 and TRBJ1-5; D gene ambiguous. CDR1 and CDR2 (germline): SGHTA, FQGNSA. The CDR3 is made up of 16 amino acids. V was shortened by 5 bases and J by 0 bases, with 14 bases between the two germline ends. CDR3 DNA: TGTGCCAGCAGCGTTAGGAACACAGATAGCAATCAGCCCCAGCATTTT. It translates to CASSVRNTDSNQPQHF.

The gene calls are TRBV6-6 and TRBJ1-1; D uncertain. CDR3 size: 12 residues. In germline, CDR1 is MNHNY, CDR2 SVGAGI (reference sequence). Trimming shortened V by 9 bases and J by 2 bases, and 10 bases separated the two germline ends. CDR3 region: CASRTGNTEAFF. The CDR3, as DNA: TGTGCCAGTAGGACGGGAAACACTGAAGCTTTCTTT.

The V call is TRBV5-1, the J call TRBJ2-1, with a possible D match to TRBD1 (5 bases). Trimming removed 3 bases from V and 8 bases from J, with 9 bases in between. The CDR3 consists of 12 residues. Germline V CDR1 and CDR2: SGHRS, YFSETQ. In DNA form, the CDR3 reads TGCGCCAGCAGCTGGCAGGGCGATGAGCAGTTCTTC. Translation: CASSWQGDEQFF.